A selection of T cell receptor beta chains follows, all from one sample in a study of beta chain features in type 1 diabetes. Some clones are missing from TCRdb's copy, which holds only in-frame ones; the method was immunoSEQ multiplex PCR. Of hundreds of thousands of clones listed, approximately 15% are singletons. Material for sequencing was naive CD4+ T cells from blood. The receptors were gathered from a man younger than 35 with type 1 diabetes. The CDR3 runs from the conserved cysteine through the conserved F or W. D genes are given only for firm matches. Some rows mark clone size as missing; the rest say once, few, many or name a class of expanded clone.

D gene,clone size,V gene,J gene,CDR3 protein,CDR3 DNA
.,few,TRBV6-1,TRBJ2-1,CASIILGQEQFF,TGTGCCAGCATTATCCTAGGACAGGAGCAGTTCTTC
TRBD1,few,TRBV5-1,TRBJ1-1,CASSRGQGGTEAFF,TGCGCCAGCAGTCGGGGACAGGGCGGCACTGAAGCTTTCTTT
.,few,TRBV29-1,TRBJ1-4,CSVLQGAGYEKLFF,TGCAGCGTCTTGCAGGGCGCGGGGTATGAAAAACTGTTTTTT
.,.,TRBV30,TRBJ1-5,CAWSRTSGSQPQHF,TGTGCCTGGAGTCGGACCTCTGGGAGTCAGCCCCAGCATTTT
.,.,TRBV5-4,TRBJ2-1,CASSLGGSSYNEQFF,TGTGCCAGCAGCTTGGGAGGGAGCTCCTACAATGAGCAGTTCTTC
TRBD1,.,TRBV2,TRBJ1-5,CATGQGPIGQPQHF,TGTGCCACGGGACAGGGGCCGATCGGGCAGCCCCAGCATTTT
.,.,TRBV5-6,TRBJ2-2,CASSRQGFLGELFF,TGTGCCAGCAGCCGTCAGGGTTTCCTCGGGGAGCTGTTTTTT
TRBD1,few,TRBV5-1,TRBJ2-1,CASSPTGTGLNEQFF,TGCGCCAGCAGCCCTACCGGGACAGGGCTCAATGAGCAGTTCTTC
.,.,TRBV29-1,TRBJ1-1,CSVEDHGAEAFF,TGCAGCGTTGAAGATCACGGGGCTGAAGCTTTCTTT
.,.,TRBV10-3,TRBJ2-1,CAIWDSRSYNEQFF,TGTGCCATCTGGGACTCGCGCTCCTACAATGAGCAGTTCTTC
.,.,TRBV7-6,TRBJ2-5,CASSLSQGQETQYF,TGTGCCAGCAGCTTAAGTCAGGGCCAAGAGACCCAGTACTTC
TRBD2,.,TRBV6-4,TRBJ2-5,CASSTSGGFQETQYF,TGTGCCAGCAGCACTAGCGGGGGCTTCCAAGAGACCCAGTACTTC
TRBD1,.,TRBV10-1,TRBJ2-1,CASSESGQGNEQFF,TGCGCCAGCAGTGAGTCGGGACAGGGAAATGAGCAGTTCTTC
.,.,TRBV28,TRBJ2-7,CASSVSQALGEQYF,TGTGCCAGCAGTGTCTCACAGGCACTGGGGGAGCAGTACTTC
TRBD1,few,TRBV11-2,TRBJ2-2,CASSPRQGTGELFF,TGTGCCAGCAGCCCCCGACAGGGCACCGGGGAGCTGTTTTTT
TRBD2,few,TRBV6-1,TRBJ2-5,CASNLAGDRQETQYF,TGTGCCAGCAATCTAGCGGGAGACCGACAAGAGACCCAGTACTTC
.,.,TRBV5-1,TRBJ1-1,CASSLRPQGINTEAFF,TGCGCCAGCAGCTTGAGGCCTCAGGGGATAAACACTGAAGCTTTCTTT
TRBD1,few,TRBV4-1,TRBJ1-1,CASSQARTGTRTEAFF,TGCGCCAGCAGCCAAGCCAGGACAGGGACGAGGACTGAAGCTTTCTTT
.,.,TRBV6-5,TRBJ2-4,CASSYAGGAKNIQYF,TGTGCCAGCAGTTACGCGGGTGGAGCCAAAAACATTCAGTACTTC
.,.,TRBV4-3,TRBJ1-4,CASSQAHAGGEKLFF,TGCGCCAGCAGCCAAGCGCACGCCGGTGGTGAAAAACTGTTTTTT